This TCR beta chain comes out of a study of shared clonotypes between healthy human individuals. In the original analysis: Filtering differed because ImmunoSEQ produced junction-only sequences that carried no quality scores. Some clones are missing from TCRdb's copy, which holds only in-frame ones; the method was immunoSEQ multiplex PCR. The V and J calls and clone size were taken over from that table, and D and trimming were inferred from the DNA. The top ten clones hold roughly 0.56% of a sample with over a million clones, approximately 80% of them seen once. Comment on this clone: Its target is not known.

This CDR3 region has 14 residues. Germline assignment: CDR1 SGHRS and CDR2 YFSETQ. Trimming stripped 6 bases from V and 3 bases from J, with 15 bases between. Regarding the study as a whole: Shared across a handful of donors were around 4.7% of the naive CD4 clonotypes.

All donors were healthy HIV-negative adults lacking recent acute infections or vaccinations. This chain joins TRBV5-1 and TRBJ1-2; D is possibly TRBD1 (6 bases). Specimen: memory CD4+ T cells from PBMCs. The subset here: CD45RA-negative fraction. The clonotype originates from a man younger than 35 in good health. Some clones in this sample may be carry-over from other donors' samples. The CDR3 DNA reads TGCGCCAGCAAAATGTCAGGGGCGGACTATGGCTACACCTTC. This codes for CASKMSGADYGYTF.